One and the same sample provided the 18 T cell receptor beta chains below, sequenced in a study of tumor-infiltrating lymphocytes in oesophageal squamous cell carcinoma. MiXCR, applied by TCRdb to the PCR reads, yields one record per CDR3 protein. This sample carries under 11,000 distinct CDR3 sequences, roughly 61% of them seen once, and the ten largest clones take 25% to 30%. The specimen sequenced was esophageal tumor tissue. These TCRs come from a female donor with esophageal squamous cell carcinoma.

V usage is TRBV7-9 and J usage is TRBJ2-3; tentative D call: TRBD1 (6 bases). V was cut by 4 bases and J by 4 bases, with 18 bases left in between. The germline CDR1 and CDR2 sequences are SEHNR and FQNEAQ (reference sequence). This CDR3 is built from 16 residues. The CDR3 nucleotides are TGTGCCAGCAGCTGGAAACAGGGTTTTCTCCCAGATACGCAGTATTTT. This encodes CASSWKQGFLPDTQYF.

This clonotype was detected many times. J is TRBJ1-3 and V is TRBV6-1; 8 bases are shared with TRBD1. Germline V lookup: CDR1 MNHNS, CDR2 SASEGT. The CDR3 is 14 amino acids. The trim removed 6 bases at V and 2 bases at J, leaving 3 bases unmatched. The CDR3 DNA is TGTGCCAGCAGGATGGACAGGGCTGGAAACACCATATATTTT. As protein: CASRMDRAGNTIYF.

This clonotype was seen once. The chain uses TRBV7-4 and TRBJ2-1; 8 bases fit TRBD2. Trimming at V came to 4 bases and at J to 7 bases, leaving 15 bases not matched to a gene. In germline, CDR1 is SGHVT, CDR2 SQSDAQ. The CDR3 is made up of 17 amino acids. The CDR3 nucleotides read TGTGCCAGCAGCTCAGGACTAGCCGGGGCTTGGGGGAATGAGCAGTTCTTC. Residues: CASSSGLAGAWGNEQFF.

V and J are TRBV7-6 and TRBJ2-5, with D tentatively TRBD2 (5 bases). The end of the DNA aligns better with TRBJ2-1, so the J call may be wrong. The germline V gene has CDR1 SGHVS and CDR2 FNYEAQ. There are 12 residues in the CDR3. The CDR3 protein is CASSFRLQEQFF. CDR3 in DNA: TGTGCCAGCAGCTTCCGACTACAGGAGCAGTTCTTC.

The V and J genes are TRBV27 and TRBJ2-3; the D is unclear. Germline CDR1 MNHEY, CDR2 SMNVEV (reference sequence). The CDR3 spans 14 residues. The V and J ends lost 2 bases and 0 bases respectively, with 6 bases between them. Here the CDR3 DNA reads TGTGCCAGCAGTTTACGGCGGAGCACAGATACGCAGTATTTT. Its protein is CASSLRRSTDTQYF.

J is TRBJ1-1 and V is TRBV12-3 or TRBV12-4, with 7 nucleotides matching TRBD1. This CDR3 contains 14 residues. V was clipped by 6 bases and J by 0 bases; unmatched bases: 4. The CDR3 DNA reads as TGTGCCAGCAGAAACAGGGGCGTGAACACTGAAGCTTTCTTT. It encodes CASRNRGVNTEAFF.

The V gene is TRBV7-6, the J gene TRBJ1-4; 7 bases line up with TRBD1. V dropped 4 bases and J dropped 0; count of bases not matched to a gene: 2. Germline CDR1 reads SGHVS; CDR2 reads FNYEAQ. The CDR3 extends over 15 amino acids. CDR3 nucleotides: TGTGCCAGCAGCTCCGGGACAGCAACTAATGAAAAACTGTTTTTT. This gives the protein CASSSGTATNEKLFF.

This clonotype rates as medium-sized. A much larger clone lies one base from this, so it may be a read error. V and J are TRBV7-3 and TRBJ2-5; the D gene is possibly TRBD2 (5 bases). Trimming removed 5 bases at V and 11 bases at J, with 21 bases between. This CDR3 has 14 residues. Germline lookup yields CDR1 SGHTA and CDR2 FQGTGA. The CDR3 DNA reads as TGTGCCAGCAGCCCCGATCGGACTTACAATGAGCAGTACTTC. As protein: CASSPDRTYNEQYF.

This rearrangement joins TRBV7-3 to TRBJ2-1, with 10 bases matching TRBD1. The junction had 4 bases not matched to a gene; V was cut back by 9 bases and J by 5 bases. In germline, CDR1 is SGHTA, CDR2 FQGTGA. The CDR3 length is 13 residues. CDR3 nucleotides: TGTGCCAGTGGGACAGGGGCCCACAATGAGCAGTTCTTC. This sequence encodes CASGTGAHNEQFF.

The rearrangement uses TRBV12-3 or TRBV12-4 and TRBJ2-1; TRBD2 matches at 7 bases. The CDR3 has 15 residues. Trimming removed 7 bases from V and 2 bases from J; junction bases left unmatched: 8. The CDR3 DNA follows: TGTGCCAGCACCGCGGCCGGGACTACCTACAATGAGCAGTTCTTC. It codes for CASTAAGTTYNEQFF.

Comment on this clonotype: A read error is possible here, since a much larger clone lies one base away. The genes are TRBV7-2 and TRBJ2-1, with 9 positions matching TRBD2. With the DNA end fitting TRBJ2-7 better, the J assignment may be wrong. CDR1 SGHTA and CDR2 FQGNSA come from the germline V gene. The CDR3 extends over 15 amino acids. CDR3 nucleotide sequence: TGTGCCAGCAGCCCTGGGACTAGCTCCTACAATGAGCAGTACTTC. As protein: CASSPGTSSYNEQYF.

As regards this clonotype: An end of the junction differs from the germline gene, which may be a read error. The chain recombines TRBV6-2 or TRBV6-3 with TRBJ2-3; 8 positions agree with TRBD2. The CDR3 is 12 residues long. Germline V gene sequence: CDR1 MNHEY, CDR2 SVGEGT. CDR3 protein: CASREGLREEYF. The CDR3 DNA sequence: TGTGCCAGCAGAGAAGGGTTGCGGGAGGAGTACTTC.

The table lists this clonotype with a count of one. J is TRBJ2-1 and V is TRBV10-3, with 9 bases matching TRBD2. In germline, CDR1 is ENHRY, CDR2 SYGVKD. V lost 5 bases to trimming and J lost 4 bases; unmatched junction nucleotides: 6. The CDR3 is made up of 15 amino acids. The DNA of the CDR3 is TGTGCCATCAGTCTCGGGAGCGGGGGGTACAATGAGCAGTTCTTC. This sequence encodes CAISLGSGGYNEQFF.

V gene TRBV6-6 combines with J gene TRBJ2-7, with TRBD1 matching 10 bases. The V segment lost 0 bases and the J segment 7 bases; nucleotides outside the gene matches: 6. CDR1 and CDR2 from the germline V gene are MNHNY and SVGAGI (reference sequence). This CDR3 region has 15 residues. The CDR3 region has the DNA TGTGCCAGCAGTTACTCGACAGGGGGCATCGATGAGCAGTACTTC. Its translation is CASSYSTGGIDEQYF.

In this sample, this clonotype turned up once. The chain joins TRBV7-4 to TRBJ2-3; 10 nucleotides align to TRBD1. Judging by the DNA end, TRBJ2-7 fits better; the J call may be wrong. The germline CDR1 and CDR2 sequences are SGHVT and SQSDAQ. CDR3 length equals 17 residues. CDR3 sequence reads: CASSSPTLGQGDHEQYF. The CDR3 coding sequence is TGTGCCAGCAGCTCCCCCACCCTTGGACAGGGGGACCACGAGCAGTACTTC.

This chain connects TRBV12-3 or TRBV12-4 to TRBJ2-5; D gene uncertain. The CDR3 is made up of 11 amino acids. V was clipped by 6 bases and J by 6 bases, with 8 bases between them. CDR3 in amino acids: CASSPYQTQYF. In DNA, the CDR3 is TGTGCCAGCAGCCCCTACCAGACCCAGTACTTC.

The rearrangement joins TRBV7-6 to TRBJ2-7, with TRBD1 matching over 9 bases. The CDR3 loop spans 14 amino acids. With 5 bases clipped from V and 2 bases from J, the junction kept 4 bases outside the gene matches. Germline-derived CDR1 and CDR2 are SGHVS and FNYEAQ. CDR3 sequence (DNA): TGTGCCAGCAGCCCGCGACAGGGGGCCTACGAGCAGTACTTC. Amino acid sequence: CASSPRQGAYEQYF.

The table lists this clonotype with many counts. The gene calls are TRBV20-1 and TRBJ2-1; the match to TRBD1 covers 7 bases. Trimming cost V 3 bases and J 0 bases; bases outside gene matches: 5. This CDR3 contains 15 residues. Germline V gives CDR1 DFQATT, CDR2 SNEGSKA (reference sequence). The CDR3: CSARTTGVSYNEQFF. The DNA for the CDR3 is TGCAGTGCTAGGACAACAGGGGTCTCCTACAATGAGCAGTTCTTC.